What follows describes a single TCR beta chain. What antigen it recognizes has not been identified. Base qualities are not recorded, but no much larger clone differs from it by a single base. This specimen's treatment or condition label, per the study, means: live attenuated yellow fever vaccine strain. At each blood-draw timepoint, two biological replicates of bulk PBMCs were obtained. A standard Ficoll-Paque protocol was used to isolate PBMCs from peripheral blood. TriZol was used to extract RNA from bulk PBMCs, CD4 and CD8 fractions, and dextramer-positive and dextramer-negative fractions. The data belong to a study of T cells after yellow fever vaccination (dated by TCRdb to between 2018 and 2021). General notes on the study: The SMART-Seq v4 Ultra Low Input RNA kit was used to prepare libraries from fractions with low cell numbers. To follow T-cell clones before and after both primary and booster YFV17D yellow fever vaccination, bulk TCR alpha and beta repertoires underwent longitudinal sequencing. The cohort comprised two healthy male donors, one aged 18 to 30 and one aged 30 to 40 years. Blood was drawn at multiple timepoints before and after primary and secondary immunization, with bulk PBMC replicates and cell subsets isolated.

The study at large found these results: Compared with the primary T-cell response, the secondary T-cell response was faster but weaker, reaching its peak on day 5 rather than on day 15. After the booster, most of the clones that had expanded following primary vaccination were detected again (almost 98% of CD4 and more than 85% of CD8), which suggests that memory was broadly maintained. Computational filtering was required because FACS-sorted repertoires could contain abundant contaminating clonotypes from the bulk population. A small fraction of clonotypes appeared in both the CD4 and CD8 compartments, likely as a result of convergent recombination. Only a couple of donors were included in the study, so the extent to which the findings can be generalized is limited.

The germline V gene (reference sequence) sets CDR1 to SGHNT and CDR2 to YYREEE. Germline trimming: 3 bases from V, 3 bases from J; junction bases outside gene matches: 4. The CDR3 starts with the cysteine, ends with the phenylalanine, and has 15 residues. Only CDR3 DNA remains: 45 bases, in frame from the first base. TCR cDNA was made using 5'RACE template switching, a step that added a universal primer site and unique molecular identifiers. cDNA synthesis was primed from both the TCR alpha and TCR beta constant segments. Libraries were amplified in two PCR steps, with sample barcodes and sequencing adapters added in the second step. Sequencing of libraries was done on Illumina HiSeq 2500 (2x100 bp) or NovaSeq (2x150 bp). Concerning the study's data processing: MIGEC handled demultiplexing of reads and collapsing into UMI consensus sequences, while MiXCR performed V(D)J alignment. Clonotypes responding to the vaccine were identified with edgeR on replicate PBMC samples, with the criteria of FDR below 0.01 and a log2 fold change above 5 up to day 15. Each bulk clonotype was labeled CD4 or CD8 based on which sequenced repertoire, CD4 or CD8, contained the clonotype at higher abundance. TCRdb cleaned the public reads at Q25 with fastp, built clones with MiXCR and kept in-frame beta chains. Identical CDR3 protein sequences are pooled into one entry, listed with their most common genes and DNA. TCRdb, rather than the study authors, made the V and J calls. The sample table holds about 330,000 distinct CDR3 sequences, of which around 7.3% were seen once. 15% to 20% of the sample belongs to the ten largest clones.

The rearrangement combines TRBV5-4 with TRBJ2-3; the central 10 bases match TRBD2. The TCR comes from a man younger than 35 who received the YFV17D yellow fever vaccine. The sample was PBMCs, taken roughly seven weeks after the first yellow fever vaccination. The CDR3 has the sequence CASSWPSGGTDTQYF. In nucleotide form, the sequence is TGTGCCAGCAGCTGGCCTAGCGGGGGAACAGATACGCAGTATTTT.